This T cell receptor beta chain was identified during a study of T cells expressing NK-cell markers. From the 5' RACE reads, TCRdb lists one entry per CDR3 protein and no DNA. With roughly 160,000 distinct CDR3 sequences in the sample, the ten largest clones hold 15% to 20%. CDR3 length equals 15 residues. CDR1 GTSNPN and CDR2 SVGIG come from the germline V gene (reference sequence). The specimen sequenced was blood T cells: a sorted CD56 or NKG2C T cell subset, CD4+ or CD8+ T cells, or bulk PBMC T cells (not recorded which). The V gene is TRBV30, the J gene TRBJ2-7; TCRdb proposes TRBD2, but this gene call is untestable without DNA. The receptor was derived from a woman between 18 and 69 years old in good health. This CDR3 reads CAWGPMGTPGYEQYF.